This T cell receptor beta chain was profiled in a study of early T cells in non-severe SARS-CoV-2 infection. This clonotype was detected only a few times. V was clipped by 0 bases and J by 7 bases; unmatched bases: 3. This CDR3 comprises 14 residues. Germline V lookup: CDR1 SGHRS, CDR2 YFSETQ. TCRdb redid the calling of the 5' RACE reads with MiXCR, one entry per CDR3 protein. Of under 35,000 distinct CDR3 sequences listed, less than 7% are singletons. The origin of this receptor is an adult who was a healthcare worker with PCR-confirmed SARS-CoV-2 infection or an uninfected control (not recorded which). The sequencing sample was made of whole blood. V usage is TRBV5-1 and J usage is TRBJ1-4; 7 bases align to TRBD1. The CDR3: CASSLAGTVEKLFF. CDR3 coding DNA: TGCGCCAGCAGCTTGGCTGGGACAGTTGAAAAACTGTTTTTT.